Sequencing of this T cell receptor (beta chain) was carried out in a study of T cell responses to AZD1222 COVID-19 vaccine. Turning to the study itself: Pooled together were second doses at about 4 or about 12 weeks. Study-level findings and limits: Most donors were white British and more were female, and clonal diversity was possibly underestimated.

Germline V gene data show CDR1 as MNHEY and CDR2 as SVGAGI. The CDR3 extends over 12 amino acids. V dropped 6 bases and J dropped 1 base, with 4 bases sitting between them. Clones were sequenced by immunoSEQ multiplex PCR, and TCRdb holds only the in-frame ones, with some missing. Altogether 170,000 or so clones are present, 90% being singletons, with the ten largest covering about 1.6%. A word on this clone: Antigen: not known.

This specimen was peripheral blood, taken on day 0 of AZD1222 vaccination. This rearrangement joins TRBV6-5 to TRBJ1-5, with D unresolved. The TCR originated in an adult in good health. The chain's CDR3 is CASRASNQPQHF. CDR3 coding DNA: TGTGCCAGCAGGGCAAGCAATCAGCCCCAGCATTTT.